The present T cell receptor (beta chain) was sequenced within a study of T cells in Graves' hyperthyroidism and ophthalmopathy. The study's findings and limits: Before onset, ophthalmopathy was predicted by the model a median roughly 6.8 months earlier.

This clonotype was picked up many times. Antigen unknown. A patient was excluded if there was uncontrolled infection, other autoimmune disease, pregnancy or lactation. The CDR3 has 16 amino acids. Germline-derived CDR1 and CDR2 are SGHTS and YDEGEE. Losses at the gene ends were 4 bases for V and 1 base for J; bases not matched to a gene: 8. Amplification targeted TCR beta CDR3 regions from RNA transcripts. Using the HTBI primer set, a first-round RT-PCR was run on the TCR CDR3. TCRdb independently ran MiXCR on the multiplex PCR reads; one entry per CDR3 protein. Among a few hundred thousand distinct CDR3 sequences listed, roughly 13% were seen once.

The TCR sequence derives from a young woman with Graves' hyperthyroidism. Sequencing was performed on blood. The chain recombines TRBV5-8 with TRBJ2-5; 9 bases are shared with TRBD1. The CDR3 DNA reads TGTGCCAGCAGCCTACGGGACAGGGCAAGCCAAGAGACCCAGTACTTC. Its protein product is CASSLRDRASQETQYF.